By share, the clone carrying this T cell receptor (beta chain) ranks as medium-sized (0.01 to 0.1%). Its target is unknown. Cells were stimulated with overlapping HIV-1 Gag 15-mer peptides. Sorting of responding CD4+ T cells relied on upregulated CD40 ligand together with CD69. Donors had CD4+ T cell counts above 400 cells/uL and were CMV-seropositive. These data belong to a study of persistence of HIV-infected CD4 T cells. Looking at the study overall: Median time on suppressive ART was seven to eight years. General study results and limits: Antigen-responding cells were enriched for degenerate expanded CDR3beta sequences. TCRbeta richness was lower in CMV- and Gag-responding cells than in anti-CD3/anti-CD28-responding cells.

Trimming cost V 1 base and J 0 bases, with 11 bases left between them. The germline V gene has CDR1 SGHRS and CDR2 YFSETQ. CDR3 size: 16 residues. The immunoSEQ assay was version 4, run in survey mode. The protocol was immunoSEQ multiplex PCR, while the TCRdb copy is restricted to in-frame clones and leaves out a portion. The sample lists about 20,000 clones, about 62% occurring once. This chain joins TRBV5-1 and TRBJ2-1; D not resolved. The sequencing used CD4+ T cells sorted from PBMCs after roughly 19-hour stimulation, collected from a patient who received antiretroviral therapy. The TCR comes from an adult woman with HIV who was CMV-seropositive. The CDR3 nucleotides read TGCGCCAGCAGCTTGCCGGCTACCAACTCCTACAATGAGCAGTTCTTC. Translating gives CASSLPATNSYNEQFF.